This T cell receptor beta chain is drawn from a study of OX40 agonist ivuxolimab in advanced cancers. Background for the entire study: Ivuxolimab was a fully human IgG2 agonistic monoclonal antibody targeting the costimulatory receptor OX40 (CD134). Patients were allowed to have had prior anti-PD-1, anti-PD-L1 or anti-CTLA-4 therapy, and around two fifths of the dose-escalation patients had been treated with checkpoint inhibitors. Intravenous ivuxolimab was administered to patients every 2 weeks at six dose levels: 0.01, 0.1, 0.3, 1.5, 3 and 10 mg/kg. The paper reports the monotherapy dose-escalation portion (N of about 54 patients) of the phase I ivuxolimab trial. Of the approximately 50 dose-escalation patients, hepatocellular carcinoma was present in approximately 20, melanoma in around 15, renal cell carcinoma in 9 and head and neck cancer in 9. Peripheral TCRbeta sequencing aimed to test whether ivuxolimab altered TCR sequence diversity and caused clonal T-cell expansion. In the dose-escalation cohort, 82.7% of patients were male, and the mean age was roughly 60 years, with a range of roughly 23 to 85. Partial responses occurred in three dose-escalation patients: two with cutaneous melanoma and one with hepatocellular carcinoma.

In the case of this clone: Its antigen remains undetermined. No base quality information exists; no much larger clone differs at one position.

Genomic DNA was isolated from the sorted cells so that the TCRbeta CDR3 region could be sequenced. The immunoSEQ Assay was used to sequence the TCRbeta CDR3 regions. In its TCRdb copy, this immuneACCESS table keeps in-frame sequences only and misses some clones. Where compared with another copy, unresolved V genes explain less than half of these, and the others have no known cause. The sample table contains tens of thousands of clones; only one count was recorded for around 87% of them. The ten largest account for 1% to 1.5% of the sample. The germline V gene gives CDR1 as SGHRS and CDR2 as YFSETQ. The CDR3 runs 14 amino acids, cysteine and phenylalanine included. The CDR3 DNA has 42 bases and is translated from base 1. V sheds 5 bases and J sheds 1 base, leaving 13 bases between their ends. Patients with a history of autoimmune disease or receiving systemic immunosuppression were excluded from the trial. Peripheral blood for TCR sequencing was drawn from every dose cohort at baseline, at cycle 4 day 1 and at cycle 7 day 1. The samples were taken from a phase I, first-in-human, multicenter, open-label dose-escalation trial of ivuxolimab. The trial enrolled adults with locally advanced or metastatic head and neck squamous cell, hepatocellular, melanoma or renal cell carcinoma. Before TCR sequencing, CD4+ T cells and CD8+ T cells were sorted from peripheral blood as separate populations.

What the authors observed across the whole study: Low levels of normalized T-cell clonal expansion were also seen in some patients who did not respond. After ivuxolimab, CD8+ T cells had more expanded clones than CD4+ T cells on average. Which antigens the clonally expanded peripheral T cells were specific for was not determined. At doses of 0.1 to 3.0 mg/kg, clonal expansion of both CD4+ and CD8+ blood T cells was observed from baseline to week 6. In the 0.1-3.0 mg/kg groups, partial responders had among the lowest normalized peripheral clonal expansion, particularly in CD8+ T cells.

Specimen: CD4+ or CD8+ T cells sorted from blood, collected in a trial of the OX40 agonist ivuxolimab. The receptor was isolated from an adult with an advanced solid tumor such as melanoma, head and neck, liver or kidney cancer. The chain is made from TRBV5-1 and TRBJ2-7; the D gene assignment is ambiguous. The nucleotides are TGCGCCAGCAGTTCGGGTTTTGCTTCCTACGAGCAGTACTTC. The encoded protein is CASSSGFASYEQYF.